This T cell receptor (beta chain) was sequenced during a study of cytomegalovirus exposure and HLA in healthy donors. Study results and limitations: Clonal expansion, a later analysis showed, was greater in HLA-associated TCR beta chains than in equally common others. Some V segments could not be told apart, so they were left out, TRBV6-2 and TRBV6-3 among them. What a later analysis reportedly showed was that an Asian-associated ancestry cluster had fewer N-insertions than the approximately 670-donor mean.

Vbeta (60) and Jbeta (13) primers were used in the PCR. The repertoire was sequenced with immunoSEQ multiplex PCR; TCRdb's copy has only in-frame clones and lacks some. The sample shows roughly 120,000 clones, roughly 70% of them seen only once. This CDR3 spans 13 amino acids. The V end lost 0 bases, the J end lost 6 bases, and 6 bases lay between the germline ends. Germline values: CDR1 SGHNT, CDR2 YENEEA. In regard to this clone: The target antigen is unknown.

The specimen sequenced was PBMCs. V is TRBV11-3 and J is TRBJ2-1; D gene ambiguous. This TCR was sampled from a woman between 35 and 50 years old in good health and CMV-seropositive. CDR3 in amino acids: CASSLDRFNEQFF. Here the CDR3 DNA reads TGTGCCAGCAGCTTAGACAGGTTCAATGAGCAGTTCTTC.